This T cell receptor (beta chain) was recorded in a study of beta chain features in type 1 diabetes. Sequenced material consisted of expressed TCRB transcripts (all of the isolated RNA was reverse transcribed). Measured with immunoSEQ multiplex PCR; TCRdb has only the in-frame clones, and not every one. The data hold about 260,000 clones, with around 65% observed a single time. V was clipped by 5 bases and J by 2 bases, with 11 bases between them. This CDR3 is built from 14 residues. CDR1 and CDR2 (germline): MNHNY, SVGAGI (reference sequence). Study-wide findings and caveats: VDJ junctions from type 1 diabetes patients carried fewer insertions and larger deletions. A possible short-template PCR bias applies equally to patients and controls.

In this sample, this clone turned up a few times. What it binds is not known. Sequencing input: naive CD4+ T cells from blood. This chain uses TRBV6-6 with TRBJ2-3; D is ambiguous. This TCR came from a man between 25 and 39 years old in good health. The DNA for the CDR3 is TGTGCCAGCAGTCCGATCGCGGCCACAGATACGCAGTATTTT. It codes for CASSPIAATDTQYF.